Listed below are T cell receptor beta chains from one sample, sequenced in a study of cytomegalovirus exposure and HLA in healthy donors. Measured with immunoSEQ multiplex PCR; TCRdb has only the in-frame clones, and not every one. Of approximately 130,000 clones listed, 60% to 85% are singletons. What was sequenced was PBMCs. These receptors were obtained from a man aged 25 to 45 in good health and CMV-seronegative. Each CDR3 is given with its conserved first and last residue. A D gene is named only where the DNA matches it firmly. Clone size, where shown, is once, few, many, or a class for clones that have expanded.

j_gene | d_gene | v_gene | abundance | CDR3nt | CDR3aa
TRBJ2-1 | TRBD2 | TRBV11-3 | NA | TGTGCCAGCAGCTTAGGCCGGCGGGAGTATGAGCAGTTCTTC | CASSLGRREYEQFF
TRBJ2-2 | NA | TRBV18 | once | TGTGCCAGCTCACCTAATCCGACCGGGGAGCTGTTTTTT | CASSPNPTGELFF
TRBJ1-1 | NA | TRBV13 | NA | TGTGCCAGCAGCTTCGGAGGGAGCAGAGTGAACACTGAAGCTTTCTTT | CASSFGGSRVNTEAFF
TRBJ2-3 | TRBD2 | TRBV7-7 | once | TGTGCTAGCAGCTTGGCCCTTAGCGGGAGAGCAGATACGCAGTATTTT | CASSLALSGRADTQYF
TRBJ1-2 | NA | TRBV6-8 | NA | TGTGCCAGCAGTTTCACAGTTAACTATGGCTACACCTTC | CASSFTVNYGYTF
TRBJ1-3 | NA | TRBV9 | NA | TGTGCCAGCAGCGTAGGTCCCGGCTCTGGAAACACCATATATTTT | CASSVGPGSGNTIYF
TRBJ2-3 | TRBD2 | TRBV5-4 | few | TGTGCCAGCAGTCTTAGCGGGAGGTGGGATACGCAGTATTTT | CASSLSGRWDTQYF
TRBJ2-3 | TRBD2 | TRBV7-6 | NA | TGTGCCAGCAGCATGGGACTAGCGGGAACAGATACGCAGTATTTT | CASSMGLAGTDTQYF
TRBJ2-7 | TRBD2 | TRBV30 | NA | TGTGCCTGGACCCCCGCTCGGGGGGGAATGGTAGAGCAGTACTTC | CAWTPARGGMVEQYF
TRBJ1-1 | NA | TRBV6-5 | few | TGTGCCAGCAGCCCAAGACAAATCTGGGACACTGAAGCTTTCTTT | CASSPRQIWDTEAFF
TRBJ2-4 | TRBD1 | TRBV28 | NA | TGTGCCAGCAGTTCCCCCACCGGGACAGAAAAAAACATTCAGTACTTC | CASSSPTGTEKNIQYF
TRBJ1-3 | NA | TRBV6-5 | once | TGTGCCAGTCGGAGCTCTGGAAACACCATATATTTT | CASRSSGNTIYF
TRBJ2-2 | NA | TRBV5-1 | NA | TGCGCCAGCAGCTTACAGGGGAACACCGGGGAGCTGTTTTTT | CASSLQGNTGELFF
TRBJ2-7 | TRBD2 | TRBV6-4 | NA | TGTGCCAGCAGTGAAGGAGCGGGGGGTGCGTACGAGCAGTACTTC | CASSEGAGGAYEQYF
TRBJ2-5 | NA | TRBV5-1 | NA | TGCGCCAGCAGCTTGGGGACGGGGAAAGAGACCCAGTACTTC | CASSLGTGKETQYF
TRBJ2-1 | NA | TRBV5-6 | NA | TGTGCCAGCAGCTCCCCGGCACAGGGGAGGCATGAGCAGTTCTTC | CASSSPAQGRHEQFF
TRBJ2-2 | TRBD1 | TRBV5-1 | few | TGCGCCAGTCGGGACAGGGAGACCGGGGAGCTGTTTTTT | CASRDRETGELFF
TRBJ1-2 | NA | TRBV28 | NA | TGTGCCAGCAGTGTCTCTACAGGGATTAATGGCTACACCTTC | CASSVSTGINGYTF
TRBJ2-3 | NA | TRBV29-1 | few | TGCAGCGTTGTGTGGGCGGGGAGCACAGATACGCAGTATTTT | CSVVWAGSTDTQYF
TRBJ2-1 | NA | TRBV28 | NA | TGTGCCAGCAGGCTGTTCGGGACAACCTACAATGAGCAGTTCTTC | CASRLFGTTYNEQFF
TRBJ2-1 | NA | TRBV5-1 | NA | TGCGCCAGCAGCGCAGCGGACCATAAGCCCAATGAGCAGTTCTTC | CASSAADHKPNEQFF
TRBJ2-6 | NA | TRBV9 | NA | TGTGCCAGCAGCGGGAGTACCGGGGCCAACGTCCTGACTTTC | CASSGSTGANVLTF
TRBJ2-7 | NA | TRBV13 | few | TGTGCCAGCAGCCCACGACTGGGTGGCTCCTACGAGCAGTACTTC | CASSPRLGGSYEQYF
TRBJ2-7 | NA | TRBV5-1 | few | TGCGCCAGCAGCTCCCGACTAGATGGGGGCTACGAGCAGTACTTC | CASSSRLDGGYEQYF
TRBJ2-1 | NA | TRBV4-3 | NA | TGCGCCAGCAGCCAAGAAGCTAGCCGATACAATGAGCAGTTCTTC | CASSQEASRYNEQFF
TRBJ1-4 | TRBD1 | TRBV10-3 | once | TGTGCCATCAGTTTGGGACAGCAAAATGAAAAACTGTTTTTT | CAISLGQQNEKLFF
TRBJ2-5 | NA | TRBV7-2 | NA | TGTGCCAGCAGCTTTAGTGGTAGCGAGACCCAGTACTTC | CASSFSGSETQYF
TRBJ2-7 | NA | TRBV28 | once | TGTGCCAGCAGTGATATGACTAAGCGGTACGAGCAGTACTTC | CASSDMTKRYEQYF
TRBJ1-2 | TRBD1 | TRBV7-2 | NA | TGTGCCAGCAGCTTAGCGAGGGACAGTGGCTACACCTTC | CASSLARDSGYTF
TRBJ1-2 | TRBD1 | TRBV7-2 | NA | TGTGCCAGCAGCGCGATAACCGGGACAGGGAACGGCTACACCTTC | CASSAITGTGNGYTF
TRBJ1-2 | TRBD1 | TRBV7-2 | few | TGTGCCAGCAGGCCACAGGGGTTTTATGGCTACACCTTC | CASRPQGFYGYTF
TRBJ1-4 | NA | TRBV13 | few | TGTGCCAGCAGCTCTAGAGGCCCGACAGTTGAAAAACTGTTTTTT | CASSSRGPTVEKLFF
TRBJ1-2 | NA | TRBV28 | NA | TGTGCCAGCAGGAGACAGTTCTATGGCTACACCTTC | CASRRQFYGYTF
TRBJ2-3 | NA | TRBV7-3 | NA | TGTGCCAGCCGGCGGTCTAGCACAGATACGCAGTATTTT | CASRRSSTDTQYF
TRBJ1-6 | TRBD1 | TRBV5-1 | NA | TGCGCCAGCAGCTTGGGGGGACAGGGAGATTCTTCACCCCTCCACTTT | CASSLGGQGDSSPLHF
TRBJ2-2 | NA | TRBV6-6 | few | TGTGCCAGCAGACCATTTAGAACCGGGGAGCTGTTTTTT | CASRPFRTGELFF
TRBJ2-7 | NA | TRBV5-8 | NA | TGTGCCAGCAGCTTCGCGAGTGACTACGAGCAGTACTTC | CASSFASDYEQYF
TRBJ2-7 | NA | TRBV6-5 | few | TGTGCCAGCAGTTACGTGGGACTCCAGAGCGACGAGCAGTACTTC | CASSYVGLQSDEQYF
TRBJ2-3 | NA | TRBV11-2 | NA | TGTGCCAGCAGCCTCCGGCTCCCCCCGGAGGGTACGCAGTATTTT | CASSLRLPPEGTQYF
TRBJ1-5 | NA | TRBV7-2 | NA | TGTGCCAGCAATCAGGTCGGCAATCAGCCCCAGCATTTT | CASNQVGNQPQHF
TRBJ2-7 | NA | TRBV6-5 | NA | TGTGCCACCTCAAAGGGGCCCTACGAGCAGTACTTC | CATSKGPYEQYF
TRBJ2-3 | NA | TRBV9 | NA | TGTGCCAGCAGCGTAGCTGGTGGCTCCACAGATACGCAGTATTTT | CASSVAGGSTDTQYF
TRBJ1-5 | NA | TRBV27 | few | TGTGCCAGCCGTGTCACTCGCAATCAGCCCCAGCATTTT | CASRVTRNQPQHF
TRBJ2-1 | NA | TRBV7-2 | NA | TGTGCCAGCAGCTTAGCAGGGGCCTACAATGAGCAGTTCTTC | CASSLAGAYNEQFF
TRBJ2-1 | TRBD1 | TRBV29-1 | NA | TGCAGCGTTGGAGGGACAGGATACAATGAGCAGTTCTTC | CSVGGTGYNEQFF
TRBJ2-1 | NA | TRBV6-5 | NA | TGTGCCAGCGCAGCGCTCTCCTACAATGAGCAGTTCTTC | CASAALSYNEQFF
TRBJ2-1 | NA | TRBV5-4 | NA | TGTGCCAGCAGCTTACAGGGCGTGGGCCTGAGGGAGCAGTTCTTC | CASSLQGVGLREQFF
TRBJ2-5 | NA | TRBV7-3 | NA | TGTGCCAGCAGCTTAGACTGGAGCGAGACCCAGTACTTC | CASSLDWSETQYF
TRBJ2-1 | NA | TRBV5-1 | few | TGCGCCAGCAGCGAGGACAGAGGCTACAATGAGCAGTTCTTC | CASSEDRGYNEQFF
TRBJ2-7 | TRBD1 | TRBV6-5 | NA | TGTGCCAGCAATTCCGGGACAGGAATTTACGAGCAGTACTTC | CASNSGTGIYEQYF
TRBJ2-4 | TRBD1 | TRBV5-8 | once | TGTGCCAGCAGCCGCCGAGGACAGGGGGCGATAATTGGGTACTTC | CASSRRGQGAIIGYF
TRBJ1-1 | NA | TRBV9 | NA | TGTGCCAGCAGCGTAGTGGCAGGGGTGACTGAAGCTTTCTTT | CASSVVAGVTEAFF
TRBJ2-1 | TRBD2 | TRBV29-1 | few | TGCAGCGTTGGTGGCGGGGGAGGGGCCAATGAGCAGTTCTTC | CSVGGGGGANEQFF
TRBJ2-7 | NA | TRBV2 | NA | TGTGCCAGCAGCTCGCTAGGTGAGCAGTACTTC | CASSSLGEQYF